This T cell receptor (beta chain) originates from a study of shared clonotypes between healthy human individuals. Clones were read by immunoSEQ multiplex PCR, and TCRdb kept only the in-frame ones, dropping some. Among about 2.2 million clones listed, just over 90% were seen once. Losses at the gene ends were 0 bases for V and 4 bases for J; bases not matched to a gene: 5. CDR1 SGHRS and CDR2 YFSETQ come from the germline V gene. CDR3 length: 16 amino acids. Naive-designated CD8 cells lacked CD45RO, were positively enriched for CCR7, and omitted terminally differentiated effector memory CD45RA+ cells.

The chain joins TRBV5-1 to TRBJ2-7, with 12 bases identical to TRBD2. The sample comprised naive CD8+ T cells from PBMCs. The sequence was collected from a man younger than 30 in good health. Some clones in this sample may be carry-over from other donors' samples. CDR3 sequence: CASSLGTGTSGYEQYF. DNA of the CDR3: TGCGCCAGCAGCTTGGGGACCGGGACTAGCGGGTACGAGCAGTACTTC.